The TCR beta chain described here comes from a study of blood T cell repertoires in COVID-19. About the research overall: Both acute and convalescent COVID-19 samples were obtained from the United States, Italy and Spain. T cells, B-cell-depleted T cells, or PBMCs supplied cDNA or gDNA.

This clone is a singleton in its sample. In the original processing: Reference gene primer amplification gave nucleated cell count estimates. Method: immunoSEQ multiplex PCR; TCRdb's copy keeps in-frame clones and lacks some. V and J calls and clone size are given by that table; D and trimming were obtained from the DNA. The data show roughly 20,000 clones, around 84% seen once. V was shortened by 4 bases and J by 5 bases, with 11 bases between the two germline ends. The CDR3 covers 13 residues. The germline gives CDR1 MNHEY, CDR2 SVGEGT. The rearrangement uses TRBV6-2 or TRBV6-3 and TRBJ2-5; no clear D. This TCR came from a human donor with active COVID-19. The donor label of this sample is uncertain. Sequencing was carried out using peripheral blood. The CDR3 nucleotides are TGTGCCAGCAGTTCCACGGTAGTGGAGACCCAGTACTTC. This codes for CASSSTVVETQYF.